This T cell receptor beta chain was captured in a study of blood T cell repertoires in COVID-19. Methods used by the authors: Counts of nucleated cells, estimated from reference gene primer amplification, were obtained. Some clones are missing from TCRdb's copy, which holds only in-frame ones; the method was immunoSEQ multiplex PCR. That table is the source of V, J and clone size, and D and trimming were worked out from the DNA. This table holds about 25,000 clones, more than 75% found once. J lost 0 bases, V lost 5 bases, and 3 bases had no gene match. The CDR3 sequence is 16 residues long. Germline assignment: CDR1 ENHRY and CDR2 SYGVKD.

The sample consisted of peripheral blood. The receptor was derived from a man aged 50-60 years with active COVID-19. The V gene is TRBV10-3, the J gene TRBJ2-3; 12 nucleotides align to TRBD2. This chain's CDR3 is CAISRGTSGSTDTQYF. In DNA, the CDR3 is TGTGCCATCAGTCGGGGGACTAGCGGGAGCACAGATACGCAGTATTTT.